The sequence of this T cell receptor (beta chain) was determined in a study of T cells in Graves' hyperthyroidism and ophthalmopathy. Study at large: Any treatment followed the collection of peripheral blood at initial diagnosis.

Trimming took 5 bases from V and 5 from J, leaving 9 bases between them. The CDR3 is made up of 12 amino acids. CDR1 PRHDT and CDR2 FYEKMQ come from the germline V gene (reference sequence). TCR beta CDR3 region amplification was performed from RNA transcripts. An initial round of RT-PCR targeting the TCR CDR3 relied on the HTBI primer set. TCRdb called the multiplex PCR reads again in MiXCR, with one record for every CDR3 protein. This repertoire shows approximately 490,000 distinct CDR3 sequences, 22% found once; its top ten account for less than 65%. A word on this clonotype: The target antigen is unknown.

General study results and limits: Clonotypes that were expanded in thyroid above 0.001 mostly appeared in blood too.

Lactation, pregnancy, other autoimmune disease or uncontrolled infection led to exclusion of patients. The TCR comes from a woman aged 70-85 years with Graves' ophthalmopathy. This chain links TRBV13 with TRBJ1-1, with no clear D. The sample taken for sequencing was blood. In DNA, the CDR3 is TGTGCCAGCAGCCGACTTGCGACTGAAGCTTTCTTT. Protein product: CASSRLATEAFF.